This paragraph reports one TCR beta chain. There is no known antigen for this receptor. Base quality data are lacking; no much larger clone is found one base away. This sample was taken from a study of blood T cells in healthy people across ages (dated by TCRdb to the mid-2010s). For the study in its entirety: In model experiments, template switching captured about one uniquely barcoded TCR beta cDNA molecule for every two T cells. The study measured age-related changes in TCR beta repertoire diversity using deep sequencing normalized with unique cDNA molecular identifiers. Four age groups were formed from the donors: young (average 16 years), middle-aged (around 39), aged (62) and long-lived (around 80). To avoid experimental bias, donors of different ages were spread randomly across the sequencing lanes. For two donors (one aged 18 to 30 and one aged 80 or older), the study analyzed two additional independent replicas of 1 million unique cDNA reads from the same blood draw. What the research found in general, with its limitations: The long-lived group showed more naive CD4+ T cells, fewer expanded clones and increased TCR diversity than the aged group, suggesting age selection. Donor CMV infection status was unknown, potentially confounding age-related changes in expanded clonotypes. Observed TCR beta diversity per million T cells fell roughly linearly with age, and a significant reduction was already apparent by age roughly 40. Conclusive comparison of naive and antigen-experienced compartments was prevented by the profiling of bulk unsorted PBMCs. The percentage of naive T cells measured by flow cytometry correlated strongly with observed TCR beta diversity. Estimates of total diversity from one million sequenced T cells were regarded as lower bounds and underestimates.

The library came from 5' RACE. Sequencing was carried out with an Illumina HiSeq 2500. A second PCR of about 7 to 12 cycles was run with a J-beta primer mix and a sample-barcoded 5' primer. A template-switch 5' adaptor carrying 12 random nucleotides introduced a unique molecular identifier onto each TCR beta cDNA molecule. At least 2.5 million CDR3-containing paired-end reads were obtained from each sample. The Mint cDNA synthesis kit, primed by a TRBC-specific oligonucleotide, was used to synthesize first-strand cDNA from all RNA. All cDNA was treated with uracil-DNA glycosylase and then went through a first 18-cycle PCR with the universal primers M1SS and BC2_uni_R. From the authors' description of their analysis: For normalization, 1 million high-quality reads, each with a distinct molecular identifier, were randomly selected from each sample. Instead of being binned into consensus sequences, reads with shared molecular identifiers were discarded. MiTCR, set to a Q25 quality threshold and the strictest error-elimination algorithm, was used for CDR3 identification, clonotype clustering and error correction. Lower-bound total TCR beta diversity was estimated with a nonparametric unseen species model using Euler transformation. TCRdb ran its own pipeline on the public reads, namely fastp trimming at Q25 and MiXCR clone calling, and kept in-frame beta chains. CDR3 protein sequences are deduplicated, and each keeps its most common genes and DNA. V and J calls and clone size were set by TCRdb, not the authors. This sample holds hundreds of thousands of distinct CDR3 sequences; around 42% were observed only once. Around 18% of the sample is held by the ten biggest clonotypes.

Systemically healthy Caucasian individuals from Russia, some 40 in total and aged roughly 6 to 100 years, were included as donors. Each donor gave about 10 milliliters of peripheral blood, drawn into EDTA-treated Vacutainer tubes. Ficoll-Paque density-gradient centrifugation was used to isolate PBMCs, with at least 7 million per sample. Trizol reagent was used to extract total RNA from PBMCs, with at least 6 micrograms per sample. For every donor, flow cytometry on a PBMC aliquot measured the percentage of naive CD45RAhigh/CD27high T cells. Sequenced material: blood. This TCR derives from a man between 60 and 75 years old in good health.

The CDR3 loop reads CASSPTTGGRETQYF. The nucleotides read TGCGCCAGCAGCCCGACCACGGGCGGAAGGGAGACCCAGTACTTC. Recombination connected TRBV5-1 to TRBJ2-5, with the D gene uncertain. The CDR3 spans 15 residues, from the cysteine through the phenylalanine. CDR3 DNA is the only sequence kept; it has 45 bases, read in frame from the first base. V and J lose 4 bases and 5 bases, and a span of 18 bases separates them. From the germline V gene, CDR1 is SGHRS and CDR2 is YFSETQ.